This record concerns one TCR beta chain sequence. The data stem from a study of shared clonotypes between healthy human individuals. TCRdb's copy holds only in-frame clones and misses some; the assay was immunoSEQ multiplex PCR. Found here are over 400,000 clones, more than 95% of them singletons; the top ten hold about 0.06%. The sequence was obtained from a woman younger than 45 in good health. Material for sequencing was naive CD4+ T cells sorted from blood. Subset of the sample: CD45RA+ positively selected.

In DNA, the CDR3 is TGTGCCAGCAGATCTCTCTATGGCTACACCTTC. This encodes CASRSLYGYTF. The rearrangement links TRBV28 to TRBJ1-2; D is unclear. The CDR3 is made up of 11 amino acids. Germline V gene sequence: CDR1 MDHEN, CDR2 SYDVKM. Trimming took 6 bases from V and 4 from J, leaving 6 bases between them.